Following are 23 T cell receptor beta chains from one sample sequenced in a study of shared clonotypes between healthy human individuals. Using immunoSEQ multiplex PCR, the repertoire was profiled, and TCRdb retains in-frame clones only, with some absent. The sample yields roughly 2 million clones, 85% to 95% seen once. The specimen sequenced was naive CD4+ T cells sorted from blood. Subset described: CD45RA+ positively selected. These receptors were taken from a man younger than 30 in good health.

This chain uses TRBV11-2 with TRBJ1-1; D is perhaps TRBD1 (5 bases). Germline loops: CDR1 SGHAT, CDR2 FQNNGV. Trimming stripped 5 bases from V and 1 base from J, with 20 bases between. This CDR3 spans 17 amino acids. The CDR3 sequence is CASSPHGSRAQNTEAFF. The CDR3 DNA follows: TGTGCCAGCAGCCCACACGGGAGCAGGGCCCAGAACACTGAAGCTTTCTTT.

This chain uses TRBV6-5 with TRBJ1-5, with 10 bases identical to TRBD1. The CDR3 length is 16 residues. The trim removed 2 bases at V and 11 bases at J, leaving 12 bases unmatched. Germline values: CDR1 MNHEY, CDR2 SVGAGI. CDR3 sequence: CASSYAAGTGVRAQHF. The CDR3 nucleotides read TGTGCCAGCAGTTACGCCGCCGGGACAGGGGTAAGGGCCCAGCATTTT.

The chain couples TRBV19 to TRBJ2-3, with TRBD1 matching over 7 bases. The CDR3 sequence is 15 residues long. Germline V gene lookup returns CDR1 LNHDA and CDR2 SQIVND (reference sequence). With 5 bases clipped from V and 4 bases from J, the junction kept 9 bases outside the gene matches. CDR3 loop: CASSSGPDRADTQYF. The CDR3 DNA is TGTGCCAGTAGTTCAGGACCTGACAGGGCAGATACGCAGTATTTT.

The chain links TRBV28 to TRBJ1-4; perhaps TRBD1 as D (6 bases). Per germline, CDR1 MDHEN and CDR2 SYDVKM. Deletions cut 2 bases from V and 0 bases from J, with 7 bases between. The CDR3 runs to 15 residues. CDR3 protein: CASSLRTATNEKLFF. The CDR3 DNA reads TGTGCCAGCAGTTTACGGACAGCAACTAATGAAAAACTGTTTTTT. The full variable domain, with the rest looked up from reference TRBV28 and TRBJ1-4, is DVKVTQSSRYLVKRTGEKVFLECVQDMDHENMFWYRQDPGLGLRLIYFSYDVKMKEKGDIPEGYSVSREKKERFSLILESASTNQTSMYLCASSLRTATNEKLFFGSGTQLSVL.

This clone came up a few times. J is TRBJ2-2 and V is TRBV7-9, with 10 bases identical to TRBD2. V trimming: 6 bases; J trimming: 8 bases; junction bases outside the gene matches: 6. The V gene's germline CDR1 is SEHNR and CDR2 FQNEAQ (reference sequence). The CDR3 loop spans 14 amino acids. In DNA, the CDR3 is TGTGCCAGCAGTTCTAGCGGGAGAATTGGGGAGCTGTTTTTT. Its translation is CASSSSGRIGELFF.

The V gene is TRBV4-3, the J gene TRBJ1-2, with 9 bases lining up with TRBD1. The CDR3 extends over 16 amino acids. V shed 0 bases and J 4 bases; nucleotides not matched to a gene: 6. Germline CDR1 is LGHNA and CDR2 is YSLEER. CDR3 sequence reads: CASSQDPGQGSYGYTF. CDR3 nucleotides: TGCGCCAGCAGCCAAGATCCGGGACAGGGTTCCTATGGCTACACCTTC.

The gene calls are TRBV28 and TRBJ1-3; 8 nucleotides line up with TRBD1. CDR1 is MDHEN, CDR2 SYDVKM, per germline. This CDR3 region has 16 residues. The V and J ends lost 1 base and 3 bases, in that order; junction bases with no gene match: 5. In DNA, the CDR3 is TGTGCCAGCAGTTTATCCCAGGGGGCCGTTGGAAACACCATATATTTT. It yields the protein CASSLSQGAVGNTIYF.

The chain uses TRBV6-6 and TRBJ2-7; D gene ambiguous. The CDR3 is 15 amino acids. Trimming removed 7 bases at V and 6 bases at J, with 22 bases between. Germline-derived CDR1 and CDR2 are MNHNY and SVGAGI (reference sequence). The CDR3 nucleotides read TGTGCCAGCACCTTACTGTCGGACGGCCCTTCCGAGCAGTACTTC. Its translation: CASTLLSDGPSEQYF.

In its sample, this clone was seen a few times. The chain links TRBV7-6 to TRBJ2-7, with 12 bases identical to TRBD2. The CDR3 runs 14 residues. Trimming took 8 bases from V and 4 from J; bases not matched to a gene: 6. Germline V gene lookup returns CDR1 SGHVS and CDR2 FNYEAQ. The CDR3 reads CASPGTSGQYEQYF. CDR3 bases: TGTGCCAGCCCCGGGACTAGCGGGCAGTACGAGCAGTACTTC.

The chain has TRBV4-3 and TRBJ2-4, with D perhaps TRBD1 or TRBD2 (6 bases each). V was pared by 1 base and J by 4 bases, with 11 bases between. The CDR3 has 15 residues. CDR1 and CDR2 (germline): LGHNA, YSLEER. This CDR3 is CASSQGEGGKNIQYF. CDR3 nucleotide sequence: TGCGCCAGCAGCCAAGGAGAGGGGGGTAAAAACATTCAGTACTTC.

On this clone itself: This CDR3 is also generated by other DNA sequences in the sample. V usage is TRBV18 and J usage is TRBJ2-5; 11 nucleotides align to TRBD1. CDR1 and CDR2 (germline): KGHSH, LQKENI. Trimming at V came to 3 bases and at J to 5 bases, leaving 5 bases not matched to a gene. This CDR3 is 15 amino acids long. The CDR3 region has the DNA TGTGCCAGCTCACCTCGGACAGGGGGCGAGGAGACCCAGTACTTC. Protein: CASSPRTGGEETQYF. The full variable domain, rest sourced from reference TRBV18 and TRBJ2-5, is NAGVMQNPRHLVRRRGQEARLRCSPMKGHSHVYWYRQLPEEGLKFMVYLQKENIIDESGMPKERFSAEFPKEGPSILRIQQVVRGDSAAYFCASSPRTGGEETQYFGPGTRLLVL.

This clone was detected only a few times. V is TRBV2 and J is TRBJ1-6; D may be TRBD1 (5 bases). Per germline, CDR1 SNHLY and CDR2 FYNNEI. The CDR3 contains 13 residues. The CDR3, as DNA: TGTGGCATCTTCCCTCGGGGAGAGGGGCCCCTCCACTTT. Amino acids: CGIFPRGEGPLHF.

The CDR3 sequence: CASSSSDRETYGYTF. In DNA, the CDR3 is TGTGCCAGCAGCTCCTCCGACAGGGAGACCTATGGCTACACCTTC. The rearrangement links TRBV28 to TRBJ1-2; 7 nucleotides line up with TRBD1. This CDR3 contains 15 residues. The germline V gene encodes CDR1 MDHEN and CDR2 SYDVKM. The trim removed 6 bases at V and 4 bases at J, leaving 11 bases unmatched.

The gene calls are TRBV18 and TRBJ2-1; D is unclear. The germline V gene has CDR1 KGHSH and CDR2 LQKENI. CDR3 length: 14 amino acids. The V gene lost 2 bases and the J gene lost 8 bases, with 13 bases spanning the gap. The CDR3 nucleotides are TGTGCCAGCTCACCAAATTCGGTTAGGGATGAGCAGTTCTTC. It is translated as CASSPNSVRDEQFF.

The chain carries TRBV4-1 and TRBJ1-2; D might be TRBD1 (6 bases). Germline lookup yields CDR1 MGHRA and CDR2 YSYEKL. The CDR3 consists of 14 residues. Trimming shortened V by 4 bases and J by 4 bases, and 13 bases separated the two germline ends. Here the CDR3 reads CASSPAQGSYGYTF. As DNA, the CDR3 is TGCGCCAGCAGCCCTGCACAGGGCTCCTATGGCTACACCTTC.

DNA for the CDR3: TGTGCCAGCGGCCTCAGCGGGAGCTATACGCAGTATTTT. Translation: CASGLSGSYTQYF. The chain recombines TRBV5-4 with TRBJ2-3, with 8 bases matching TRBD2. The CDR3 contains 13 residues. Losses at the gene ends were 7 bases for V and 7 bases for J; bases not matched to a gene: 8. Germline values: CDR1 SGHNT, CDR2 YYREEE (reference sequence).

The CDR3 coding sequence is TGTACCTCGGGGTCGCTATACGAGCAGTACTTC. Translating it yields CTSGSLYEQYF. The chain carries TRBV27 and TRBJ2-7, with D tentatively TRBD2 (5 bases). CDR1 is MNHEY and CDR2 is SMNVEV in the germline V gene (reference sequence). The CDR3 is made up of 11 amino acids.

Comments on this clone: The CDR3 carries no conserved terminal phenylalanine or tryptophan, so it likely arises from a read error. The limits of the CDR3 on the DNA are not certain, so only TCRdb's listed CDR3 is given. This CDR3 is CASSAGGTLLLS. The chain links TRBV6-1 to TRBJ2-7; TRBD1, as called in the table, went unchecked against the DNA. From its first to its last residue, the CDR3 has 12 amino acids. CDR1 and CDR2 from the germline V gene are MNHNS and SASEGT.

CDR3 bases: TGTGCCAGCAGCTTCACAGGGGGCCAAGACACCGGGGAGCTGTTTTTT. As protein: CASSFTGGQDTGELFF. The chain couples TRBV11-2 to TRBJ2-2; 9 positions match TRBD1. Unmatched junction bases numbered 5, after V lost 3 bases and J lost 3 bases. Germline values: CDR1 SGHAT, CDR2 FQNNGV. The CDR3 consists of 16 residues.

CDR3 protein: CASSTTGPSNQPQHF. The CDR3 DNA reads TGTGCCAGTAGTACAACAGGGCCCAGCAATCAGCCCCAGCATTTT. The chain carries TRBV19 and TRBJ1-5, with TRBD1 as a possible D gene (6 bases). Germline assignment: CDR1 LNHDA and CDR2 SQIVND (reference sequence). The V and J ends lost 4 bases and 1 base respectively, with 11 bases between them. CDR3 size: 15 residues.

This chain uses TRBV7-9 with TRBJ2-3; D unresolved. The CDR3 is 13 residues long. From germline, CDR1 is SEHNR and CDR2 FQNEAQ (reference sequence). Trimming removed 10 bases at V and 2 bases at J, with 13 bases between. For the CDR3, the DNA is TGTGCCACCTTGTGGCAGGCCACAGATACGCAGTATTTT. It translates to CATLWQATDTQYF. Full variable domain (remainder filled in from reference TRBV7-9 and TRBJ2-3): DTGVSQNPRHKITKRGQNVTFRCDPISEHNRLYWYRQTLGQGPEFLTYFQNEAQLEKSRLLSDRFSAERPKGSFSTLEIQRTEQGDSAMYLCATLWQATDTQYFGPGTRLTVL.

This rearrangement joins TRBV19 to TRBJ2-7; 10 bases are a match to TRBD2. The CDR3 totals 13 residues. CDR1 is LNHDA and CDR2 is SQIVND in the germline V gene (reference sequence). J lost 6 bases, V lost 7 bases, and 6 bases had no gene match. For the CDR3, the DNA is TGTGCCAGTAAAGCTAGCGGGAGCGTCGAGCAGTACTTC. The encoded protein is CASKASGSVEQYF. The variable domain in full, completed from reference TRBV19 and TRBJ2-7, reads DGGITQSPKYLFRKEGQNVTLSCEQNLNHDAMYWYRQDPGQGLRLIYYSQIVNDFQKGDIAEGYSVSREKKESFPLTVTSAQKNPTAFYLCASKASGSVEQYFGPGTRLTVT.

A remark on this clone: The same CDR3 also results from other DNA sequences found in this sample. The chain has TRBV6-5 and TRBJ1-1; D not certain. V lost 8 bases to trimming and J lost 1 base, with 8 bases between them. From germline, CDR1 is MNHEY and CDR2 SVGAGI. CDR3 length: 12 residues. The CDR3 is CASGRTNTEAFF. The DNA for the CDR3 is TGTGCCAGCGGCAGAACGAACACTGAAGCTTTCTTT.